The 3 T cell receptor beta chains listed next were all sequenced from one sample in a study of T-cell reconstitution after alpha-beta-depleted transplantation in children. TCRbeta library construction was performed incorporating unique molecular identifiers. TCRdb independently ran MiXCR on the PCR reads; one entry per CDR3 protein. The top ten clones hold around 2.2% of a sample with 490,000 or so distinct CDR3 sequences, 8% to 11% of them seen once. The sequenced sample was PBMCs, obtained before TCRalphabeta/CD19-depleted stem cell transplant. All receptors come from a child under 10 years old with inherited bone marrow failure, due to receive a stem cell transplant.

Ten or more counts support this clonotype. This chain uses TRBV11-2 with TRBJ2-3; the D gene is possibly TRBD1 (6 bases). This CDR3 comprises 14 residues. The V end lost 3 bases, the J end lost 6 bases, and 13 bases lay between the germline ends. The germline V gene has CDR1 SGHAT and CDR2 FQNNGV. The CDR3 nucleotides read TGTGCCAGCAGCTTGAGGACAGTCCGGGATACGCAGTATTTT. Translation: CASSLRTVRDTQYF. Looking up the rest from reference TRBV11-2 and TRBJ2-3 gives the full variable domain: EAGVAQSPRYKIIEKRQSVAFWCNPISGHATLYWYQQILGQGPKLLIQFQNNGVVDDSQLPKDRFSAERLKGVDSTLKIQPAKLEDSAVYLCASSLRTVRDTQYFGPGTRLTVL.

Ten or more counts support this clonotype. This chain connects TRBV4-1 to TRBJ1-6; 7 bases are shared with TRBD1. The junction had 6 bases not matched to a gene; V was cut back by 2 bases and J by 5 bases. CDR1 is MGHRA and CDR2 is YSYEKL in the germline V gene. The CDR3 has 16 residues. The CDR3 reads CASSQNPGQNNSPLHF. CDR3 bases: TGCGCCAGCAGCCAAAACCCGGGACAGAATAATTCACCCCTCCACTTT.

This clonotype was found many times. The V and J genes are TRBV12-3 or TRBV12-4 and TRBJ1-3; 10 positions match TRBD1. J gave up 2 bases and V 6 bases, and 10 bases lay outside the gene matches. The length of the CDR3 is 17 residues. The CDR3 nucleotides read TGTGCCAGCAGCCAGGGACAGGGGAAAGGCCCTGGAAACACCATATATTTT. As protein: CASSQGQGKGPGNTIYF.